This is a list of T cell receptor beta chains from one sample in a study of response to subunit inactivated influenza vaccine. TCRdb re-called the RT-PCR reads with MiXCR, one entry per CDR3 protein. The data show 800,000 or so distinct CDR3 sequences, 21% seen once. Sequenced here: PBMCs from blood, sampled 4 to 6 days after vaccination. Every receptor here comes from a man aged 45 to 65 who received an inactivated influenza vaccine. The CDR3 runs from the conserved cysteine through the conserved F or W. Fields, in order: V gene, CDR3 protein.

V gene: TRBV20-1
CDR3 protein: CSARGHGLSGANVLTF

V gene: TRBV10-3
CDR3 protein: CAISSGTPETQYF

V gene: TRBV12-3/TRBV12-4
CDR3 protein: CASSQIIRGQGAQNIQYF

V gene: TRBV4-2
CDR3 protein: CASSQDVREGTGELFF

V gene: TRBV7-2
CDR3 protein: CASSSRGEYEQYF

V gene: TRBV10-3
CDR3 protein: CAISDSGRAATQYF

V gene: TRBV12-3/TRBV12-4
CDR3 protein: CASTGQLNTGELFF

V gene: TRBV7-2
CDR3 protein: CASSYFTDTQYF

V gene: TRBV4-2
CDR3 protein: CASSQDVGQTTNSPLHF

V gene: TRBV7-2
CDR3 protein: CASSLMGGLSNQPQHF

V gene: TRBV10-3
CDR3 protein: CAISDRAGVGNEQFF

V gene: TRBV25-1
CDR3 protein: CASSNFGRKETQYF

V gene: TRBV9
CDR3 protein: CASSVEGRSLDGYTF

V gene: TRBV12-3/TRBV12-4
CDR3 protein: CASSLRTYNEQFF

V gene: TRBV5-1
CDR3 protein: CASSLSEDRGTEAFF

V gene: TRBV12-3/TRBV12-4
CDR3 protein: CASTDSGGAYEQYF

V gene: TRBV20-1
CDR3 protein: CSASDRPPRETQYF

V gene: TRBV4-3
CDR3 protein: CASSQRTERYEQYF

V gene: TRBV7-6
CDR3 protein: CASSYRGTGGAGELFF

V gene: TRBV6-1
CDR3 protein: CASSDALGSGSTDTQYF

V gene: TRBV29-1
CDR3 protein: CSAHSGANVLTF

V gene: TRBV24-1
CDR3 protein: CATSDLAGASRETQYF

V gene: TRBV27
CDR3 protein: CASSFSLTSGTSYEQYF

V gene: TRBV5-1
CDR3 protein: CASSLGGSQETQYF

V gene: TRBV5-1
CDR3 protein: CASSPIGADTGELFF

V gene: TRBV5-1
CDR3 protein: CASSPLWPPSTGELFF

V gene: TRBV4-3
CDR3 protein: CASTGRGGKDREEAFF

V gene: TRBV29-1
CDR3 protein: CSVEPGGGGTDTQYF

V gene: TRBV12-3/TRBV12-4
CDR3 protein: CASSFSGAGANVLTF

V gene: TRBV6-2/TRBV6-3
CDR3 protein: CASSLQGIEQYF

V gene: TRBV20-1
CDR3 protein: CSGGLSQETQYF

V gene: TRBV5-4
CDR3 protein: CASSSDPGTGPQETQYF

V gene: TRBV7-2
CDR3 protein: CASSFWTGPFSNQPQHF

V gene: TRBV4-3
CDR3 protein: CASSRDRRITGELFF

V gene: TRBV4-3
CDR3 protein: CASSQDYRGADTQYF

V gene: TRBV28
CDR3 protein: CASSLSTPSGNEQYF

V gene: TRBV20-1
CDR3 protein: CSARATPGQALVEQFF

V gene: TRBV2
CDR3 protein: CASSVSHGTYEQYF

V gene: TRBV5-1
CDR3 protein: CASSLTREPGNTIYF

V gene: TRBV10-3
CDR3 protein: CAISDRANTGELFF

V gene: TRBV6-5
CDR3 protein: CASSYSTGGGKLFF

V gene: TRBV13
CDR3 protein: CASSMTGGALGQYF

V gene: TRBV12-3/TRBV12-4
CDR3 protein: CASSHPGPARTGEQYF

V gene: TRBV9
CDR3 protein: CASSVGFGLADNEQFF

V gene: TRBV20-1
CDR3 protein: CSVRDRGNEKLFF

V gene: TRBV6-1
CDR3 protein: CASSGWAGGEETQYF

V gene: TRBV19
CDR3 protein: CASSILGGSTDTQYF

V gene: TRBV20-1
CDR3 protein: CSASWTSGRRNEQFF

V gene: TRBV9
CDR3 protein: CASSVGAGNSGNTIYF

V gene: TRBV28
CDR3 protein: CASSVPGQPEYF

V gene: TRBV10-2
CDR3 protein: CASSEWAGGPYEQYF

V gene: TRBV29-1
CDR3 protein: CSVTPVQHQETQYF

V gene: TRBV27
CDR3 protein: CASSLEASPSSYNEQFF

V gene: TRBV5-1
CDR3 protein: CASTLSGGALYEQYF

V gene: TRBV12-3/TRBV12-4
CDR3 protein: CASSLVLLETQYF